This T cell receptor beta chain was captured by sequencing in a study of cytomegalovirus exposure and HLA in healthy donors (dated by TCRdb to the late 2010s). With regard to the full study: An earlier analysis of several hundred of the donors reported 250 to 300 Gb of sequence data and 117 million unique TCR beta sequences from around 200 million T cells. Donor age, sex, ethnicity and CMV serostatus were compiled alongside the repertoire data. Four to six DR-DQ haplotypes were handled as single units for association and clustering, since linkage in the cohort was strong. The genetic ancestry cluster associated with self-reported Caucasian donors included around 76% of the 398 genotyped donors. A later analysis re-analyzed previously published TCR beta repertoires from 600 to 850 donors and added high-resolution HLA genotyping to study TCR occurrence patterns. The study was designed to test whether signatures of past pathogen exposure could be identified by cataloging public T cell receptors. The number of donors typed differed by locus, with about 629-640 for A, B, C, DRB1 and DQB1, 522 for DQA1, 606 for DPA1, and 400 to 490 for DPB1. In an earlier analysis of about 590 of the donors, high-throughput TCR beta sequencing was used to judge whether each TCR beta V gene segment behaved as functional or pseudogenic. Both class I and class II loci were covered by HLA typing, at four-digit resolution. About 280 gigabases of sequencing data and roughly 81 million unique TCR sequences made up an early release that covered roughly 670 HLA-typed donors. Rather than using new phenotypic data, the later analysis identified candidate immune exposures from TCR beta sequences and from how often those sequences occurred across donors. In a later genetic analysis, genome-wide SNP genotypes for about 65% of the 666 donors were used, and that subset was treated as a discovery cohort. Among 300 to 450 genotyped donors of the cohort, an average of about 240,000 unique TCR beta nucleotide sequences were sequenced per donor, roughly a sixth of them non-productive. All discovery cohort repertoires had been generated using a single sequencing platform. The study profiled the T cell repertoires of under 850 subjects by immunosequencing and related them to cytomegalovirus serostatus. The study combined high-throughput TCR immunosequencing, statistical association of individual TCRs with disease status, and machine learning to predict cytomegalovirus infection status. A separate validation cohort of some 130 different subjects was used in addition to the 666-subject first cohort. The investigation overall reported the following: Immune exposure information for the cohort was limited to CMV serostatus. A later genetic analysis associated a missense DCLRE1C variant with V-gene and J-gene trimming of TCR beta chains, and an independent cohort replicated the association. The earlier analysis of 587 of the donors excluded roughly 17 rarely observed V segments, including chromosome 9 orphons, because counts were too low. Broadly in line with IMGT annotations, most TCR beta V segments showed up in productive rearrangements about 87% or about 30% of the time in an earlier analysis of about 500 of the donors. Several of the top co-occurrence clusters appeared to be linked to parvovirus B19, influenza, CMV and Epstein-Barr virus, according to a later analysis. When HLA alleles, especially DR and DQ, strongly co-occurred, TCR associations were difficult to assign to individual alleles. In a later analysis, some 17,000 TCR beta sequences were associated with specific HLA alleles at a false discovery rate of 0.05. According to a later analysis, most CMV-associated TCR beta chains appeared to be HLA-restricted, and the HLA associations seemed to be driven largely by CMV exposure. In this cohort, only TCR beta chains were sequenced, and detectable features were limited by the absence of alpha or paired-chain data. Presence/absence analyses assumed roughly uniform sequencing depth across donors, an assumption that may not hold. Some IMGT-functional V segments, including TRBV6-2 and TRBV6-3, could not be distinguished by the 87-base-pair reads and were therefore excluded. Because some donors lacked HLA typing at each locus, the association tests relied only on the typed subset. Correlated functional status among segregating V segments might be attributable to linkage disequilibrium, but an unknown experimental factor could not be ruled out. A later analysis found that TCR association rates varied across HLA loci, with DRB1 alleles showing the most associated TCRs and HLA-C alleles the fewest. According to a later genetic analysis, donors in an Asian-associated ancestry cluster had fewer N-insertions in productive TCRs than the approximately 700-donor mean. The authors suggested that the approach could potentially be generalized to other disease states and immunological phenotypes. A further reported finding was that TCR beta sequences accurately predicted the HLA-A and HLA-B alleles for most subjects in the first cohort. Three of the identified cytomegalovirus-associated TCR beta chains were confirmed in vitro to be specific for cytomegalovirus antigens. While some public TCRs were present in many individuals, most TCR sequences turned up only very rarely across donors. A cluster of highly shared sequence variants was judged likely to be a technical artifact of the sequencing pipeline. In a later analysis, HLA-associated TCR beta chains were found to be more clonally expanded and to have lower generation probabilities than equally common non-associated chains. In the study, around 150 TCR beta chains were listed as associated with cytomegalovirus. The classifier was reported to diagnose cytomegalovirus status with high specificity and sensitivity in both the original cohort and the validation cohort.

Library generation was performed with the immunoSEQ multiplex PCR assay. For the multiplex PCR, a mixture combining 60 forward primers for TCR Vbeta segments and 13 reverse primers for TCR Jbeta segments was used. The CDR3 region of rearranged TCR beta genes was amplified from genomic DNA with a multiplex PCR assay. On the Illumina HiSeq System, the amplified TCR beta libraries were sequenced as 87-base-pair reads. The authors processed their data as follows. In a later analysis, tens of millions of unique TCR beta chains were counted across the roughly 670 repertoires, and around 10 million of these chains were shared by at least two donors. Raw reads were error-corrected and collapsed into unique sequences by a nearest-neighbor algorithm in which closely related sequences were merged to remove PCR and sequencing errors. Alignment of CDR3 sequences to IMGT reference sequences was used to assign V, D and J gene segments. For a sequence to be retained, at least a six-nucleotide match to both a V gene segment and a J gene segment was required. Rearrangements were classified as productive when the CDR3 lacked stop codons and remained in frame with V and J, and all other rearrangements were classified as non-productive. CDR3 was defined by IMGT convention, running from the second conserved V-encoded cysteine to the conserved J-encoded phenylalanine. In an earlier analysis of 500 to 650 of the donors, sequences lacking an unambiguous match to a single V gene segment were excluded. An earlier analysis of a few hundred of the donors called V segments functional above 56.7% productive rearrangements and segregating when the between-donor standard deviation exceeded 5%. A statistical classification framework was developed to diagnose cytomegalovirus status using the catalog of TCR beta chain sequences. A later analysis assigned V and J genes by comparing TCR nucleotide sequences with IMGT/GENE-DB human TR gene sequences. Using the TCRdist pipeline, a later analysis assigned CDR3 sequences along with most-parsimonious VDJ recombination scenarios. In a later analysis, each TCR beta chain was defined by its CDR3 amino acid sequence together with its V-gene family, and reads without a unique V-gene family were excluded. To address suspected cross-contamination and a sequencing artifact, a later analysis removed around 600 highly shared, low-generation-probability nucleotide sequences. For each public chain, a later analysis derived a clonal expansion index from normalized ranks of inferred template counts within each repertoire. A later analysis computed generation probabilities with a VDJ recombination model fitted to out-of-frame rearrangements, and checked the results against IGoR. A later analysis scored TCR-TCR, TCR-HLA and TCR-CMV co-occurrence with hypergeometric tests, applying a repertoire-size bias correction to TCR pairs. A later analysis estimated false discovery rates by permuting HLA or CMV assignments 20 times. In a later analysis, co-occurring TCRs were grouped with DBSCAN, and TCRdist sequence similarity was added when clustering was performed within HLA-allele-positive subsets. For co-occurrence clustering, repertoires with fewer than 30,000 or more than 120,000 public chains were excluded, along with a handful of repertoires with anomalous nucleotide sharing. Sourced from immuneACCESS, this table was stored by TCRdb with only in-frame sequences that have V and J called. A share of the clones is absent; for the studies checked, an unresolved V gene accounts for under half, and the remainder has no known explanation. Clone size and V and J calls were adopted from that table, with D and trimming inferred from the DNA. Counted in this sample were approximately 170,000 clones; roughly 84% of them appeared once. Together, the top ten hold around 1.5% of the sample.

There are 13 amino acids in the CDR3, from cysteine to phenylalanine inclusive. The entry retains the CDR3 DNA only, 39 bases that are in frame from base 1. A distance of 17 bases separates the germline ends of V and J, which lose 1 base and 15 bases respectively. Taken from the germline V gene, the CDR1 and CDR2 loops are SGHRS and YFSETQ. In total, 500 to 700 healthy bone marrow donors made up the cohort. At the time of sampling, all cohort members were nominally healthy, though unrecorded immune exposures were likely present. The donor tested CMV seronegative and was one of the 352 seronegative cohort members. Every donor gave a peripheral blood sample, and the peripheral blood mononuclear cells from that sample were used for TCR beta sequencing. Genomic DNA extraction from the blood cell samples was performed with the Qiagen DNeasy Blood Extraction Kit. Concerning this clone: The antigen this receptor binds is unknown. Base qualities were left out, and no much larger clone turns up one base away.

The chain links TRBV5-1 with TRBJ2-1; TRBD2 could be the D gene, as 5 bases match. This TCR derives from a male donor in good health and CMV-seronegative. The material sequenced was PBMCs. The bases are TGCGCCAGCAGCTTGACCGACCGGACGGGGTGGTTCTTC. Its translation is CASSLTDRTGWFF.